This entry concerns a single T cell receptor beta chain. Its antigen target is currently unknown. No base qualities exist here, and no much larger clone lies one base off it. Participants were included only if at least one PBMC sample before ART initiation and at least two post-ART samples were available. Treatment was received in the United States of America by all participants with HIV. Before DNA extraction, cryopreserved samples containing about 0.9-10 million PBMC were thawed and washed. At the time of the earliest PBMC sample, participants with HIV were aged between 23 and 54 years. PBMC samples were contributed by each participant from 1-4 timepoints before ART initiation and 2-8 timepoints after ART initiation, with a median of 7 samples. For every participant, serial HIV viral load, CD4+ T-cell count, ART history and demographic data were obtained. Genomic DNA was extracted from unsorted PBMC with a Qiagen kit on a QIAcube, with processing performed in batches of 12 samples.

The sample is drawn from a study of long-term antiretroviral therapy in people with HIV (dated 2022 in TCRdb). With regard to the full study: The earliest samples were collected about a decade before the 2015 WHO recommendation for immediate ART, when ART was typically delayed until CD4 counts fell. This retrospective serial study examined whether starting ART and sustained HIV suppression were associated with changes in the composition and diversity of the TRB repertoire in peripheral blood. A total of under 250 cryopreserved PBMC samples came from a few dozen adults with confirmed HIV infection and were collected serially over a mean of roughly six years (range 1-12). Of the roughly 30 participants with HIV, eleven were female. No cross-contamination during QIAcube processing was shown when test extractions of a monoclonal T-cell line were performed alongside about 30 polyclonal samples.

What the work shows at the level of the full study, not this receptor alone: At every time point, the repertoire was dominated by expanded TRB clones first identified before ART initiation, although this dominance fluctuated and, in many PLHIV, declined after ART. No data were available on ART adherence, viral resistance or therapy changes, limiting inferences about post-ART repertoire changes. Because PBMC availability was limited, only the TCR beta chain was sequenced, with no alpha chain pairing. Because cell numbers in pre-ART samples were limited, unsorted PBMC were profiled instead of sorted CD4+ and CD8+ T cells. HIV repertoires had narrower CDR3 length ranges than controls, and the network structure suggested an antigen-experienced repertoire that shifted only slightly toward naive after ART. Starting ART was linked to a significant rise in TRB diversity, yet even with long-term ART the diversity remained significantly lower than in transplant donor controls. Samples dated from the mid-2000s to the late 2010s, and the ART regimens used may be less effective than current ones.

Sequencing of the TRB variable region was done with the immunoSEQ hsTCRB v3.0 assay at survey level resolution. The targeted TRB sequencing depth was roughly 35,000-50,000 T-cell genomes per sample. TRB libraries were pooled and sequenced on an Illumina MiSeq using a v3 150-cycle kit. The authors' analysis ran thus. Analysis of repertoires was carried out in R inside a reproducible Nextflow workflow spanning QC, data transformation and analysis. LymphoSeq2, an R package for AIRR-Seq data exploration, was used to implement custom analyses. After excluding a few samples that yielded fewer than 5000 total TRB sequences, some 190 HIV repertoires remained for analysis. Of the approximately 190 retained HIV repertoires, about 59 were collected before and more than 120 after ART initiation. Repertoires were downsampled to 5000 TRB nucleotide sequences, with summary statistics averaged over 100 downsampling iterations. The analysis kept only TRB sequences whose CDR3 regions were at least seven amino acids long. Two measures captured diversity: a Shannon entropy-derived clonality score and the Gini coefficient. Repertoire networks linked the top 5000 CDR3 amino acid sequences whenever two sequences differed by an edit distance of one. GLIPH2 predicted antigen specificity groups and MHC restriction for TRB CDR3 amino acid sequences. To flag known CMV, EBV, HIV or tissue antigen associations, CDR3 amino acid sequences were matched against VDJdb and McPAS-TCR. Pre-ART, post-ART and control groups were compared with Wilcoxon signed-rank tests and Holm-Bonferroni correction. What TCRdb holds here is the immuneACCESS table cut down to in-frame rearrangements. Part of the clones is not present; checked against another copy, under half of the missing clones reflect an unresolved V gene, and the others are unexplained. That table supplies the V and J calls and clone size; D and trimming were determined from the DNA. This sample comprises approximately 23,000 clones, roughly four fifths of them detected only once. Less than 9.5% of the sample rests with the top ten.

CDR1 and CDR2, per the germline V gene, are SQVTM and ANQGSEA. Taken from cysteine to phenylalanine, the CDR3 has 12 residues. The kept DNA is CDR3 alone, 36 bases in frame from the first base. Trimming at the junction amounts to 6 bases on V and 0 bases on J, and the germline ends lie 8 bases apart. The sequenced sample was unsorted PBMCs, obtained 1.5 years after starting antiretroviral therapy. The sequence is built from TRBV29-1 and TRBJ1-1; the D gene is not confidently resolved. The TCR sequence derives from a man aged 25-40 years with HIV. The CDR3 region: CSVRDLNTEAFF. Read as DNA, the sequence is TGCAGCGTGCGAGACTTGAACACTGAAGCTTTCTTT.